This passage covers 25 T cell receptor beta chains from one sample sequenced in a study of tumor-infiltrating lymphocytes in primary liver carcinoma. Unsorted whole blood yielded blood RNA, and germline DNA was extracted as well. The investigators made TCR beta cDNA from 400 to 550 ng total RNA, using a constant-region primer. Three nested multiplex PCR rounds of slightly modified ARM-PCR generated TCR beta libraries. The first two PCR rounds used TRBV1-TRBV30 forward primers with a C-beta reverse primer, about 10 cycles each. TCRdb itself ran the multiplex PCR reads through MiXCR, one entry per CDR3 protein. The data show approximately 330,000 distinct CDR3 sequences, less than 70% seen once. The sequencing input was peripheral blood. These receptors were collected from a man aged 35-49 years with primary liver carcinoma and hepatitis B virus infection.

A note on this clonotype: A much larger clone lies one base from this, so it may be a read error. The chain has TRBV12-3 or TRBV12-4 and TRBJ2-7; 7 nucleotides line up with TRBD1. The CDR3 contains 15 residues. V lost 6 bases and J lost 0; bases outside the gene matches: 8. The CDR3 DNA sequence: TGTGCCAGCAGCCAATGGGACAGATTCTCCTACGAGCAGTACTTC. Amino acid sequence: CASSQWDRFSYEQYF.

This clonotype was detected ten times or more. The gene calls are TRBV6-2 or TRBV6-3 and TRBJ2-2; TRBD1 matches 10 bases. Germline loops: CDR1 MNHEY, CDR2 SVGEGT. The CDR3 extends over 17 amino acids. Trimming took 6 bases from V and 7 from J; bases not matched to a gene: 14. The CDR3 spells CASSRGRRQGAGGELFF. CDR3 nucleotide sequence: TGTGCCAGCAGCCGAGGGCGAAGACAGGGGGCAGGCGGGGAGCTGTTTTTT.

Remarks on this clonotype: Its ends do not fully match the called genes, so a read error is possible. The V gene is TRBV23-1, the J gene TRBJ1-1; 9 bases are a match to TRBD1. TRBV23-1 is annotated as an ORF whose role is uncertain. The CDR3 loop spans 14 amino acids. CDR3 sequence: CASSQKTGGTEPFF. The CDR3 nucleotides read TGCGCCAGCAGTCAAAAGACAGGGGGGACTGAACCTTTCTTT.

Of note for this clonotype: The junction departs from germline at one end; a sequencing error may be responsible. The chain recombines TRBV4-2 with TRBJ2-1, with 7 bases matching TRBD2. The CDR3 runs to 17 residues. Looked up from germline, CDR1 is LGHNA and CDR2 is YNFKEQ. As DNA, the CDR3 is TGTGCCAGCAGCCATGGTGAAGCGGGACGCTCCTACAATGAGCAATTCTTC. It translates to CASSHGEAGRSYNEQFF.

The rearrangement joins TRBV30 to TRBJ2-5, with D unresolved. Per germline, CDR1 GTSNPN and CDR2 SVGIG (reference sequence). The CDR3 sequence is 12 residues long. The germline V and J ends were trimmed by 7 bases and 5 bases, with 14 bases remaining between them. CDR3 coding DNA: TGTGCCTTCCGACGGGCTGGGGAGACCCAGTACTTC. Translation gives CAFRRAGETQYF. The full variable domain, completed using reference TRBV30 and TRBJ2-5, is SQTIHQWPATLVQPVGSPLSLECTVEGTSNPNLYWYRQAAGRGLQLLFYSVGIGQISSEVPQNLSASRPQDRQFILSSKKLLLSDSGFYLCAFRRAGETQYFGPGTRLLVL.

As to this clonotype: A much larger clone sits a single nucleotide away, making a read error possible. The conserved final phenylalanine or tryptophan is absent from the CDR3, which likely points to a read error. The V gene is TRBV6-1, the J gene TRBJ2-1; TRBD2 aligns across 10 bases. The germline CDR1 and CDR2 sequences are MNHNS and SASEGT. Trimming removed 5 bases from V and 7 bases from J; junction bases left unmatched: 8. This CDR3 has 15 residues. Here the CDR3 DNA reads TGTGCCAGCAGTATTAATAGCGGGAGGAGGAATGAGCAGTTCTAC. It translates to CASSINSGRRNEQFY.

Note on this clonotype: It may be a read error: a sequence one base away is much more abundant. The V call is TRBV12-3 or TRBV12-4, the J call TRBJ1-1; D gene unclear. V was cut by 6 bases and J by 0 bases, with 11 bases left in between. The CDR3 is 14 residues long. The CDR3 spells CASRMDGLNTEAFF. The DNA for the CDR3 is TGTGCCAGCAGAATGGACGGGTTGAACACTGAAGCTTTCTTT.

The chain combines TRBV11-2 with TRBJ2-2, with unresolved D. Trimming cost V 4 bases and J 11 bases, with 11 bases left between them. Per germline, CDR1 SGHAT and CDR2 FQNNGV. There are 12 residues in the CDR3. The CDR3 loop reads CASSSQTGELFF. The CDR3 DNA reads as TGTGCCAGCAGCTCTCAGACTGGCGAGCTGTTTTTT.

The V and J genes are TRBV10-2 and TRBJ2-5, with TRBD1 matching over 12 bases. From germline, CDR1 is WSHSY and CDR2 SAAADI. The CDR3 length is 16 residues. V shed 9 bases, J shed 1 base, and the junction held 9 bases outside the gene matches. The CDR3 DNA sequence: TGCGCCAGGAACCCGGGACAGGGGGCTGGCCAAGAGACCCAGTACTTC. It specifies CARNPGQGAGQETQYF.

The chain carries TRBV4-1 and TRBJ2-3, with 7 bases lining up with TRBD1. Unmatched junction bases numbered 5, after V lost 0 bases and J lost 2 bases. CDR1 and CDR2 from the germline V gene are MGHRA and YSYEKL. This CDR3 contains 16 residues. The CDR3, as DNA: TGCGCCAGCAGCCAAGAAGTGACAGGGAACACAGATACGCAGTATTTT. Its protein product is CASSQEVTGNTDTQYF.

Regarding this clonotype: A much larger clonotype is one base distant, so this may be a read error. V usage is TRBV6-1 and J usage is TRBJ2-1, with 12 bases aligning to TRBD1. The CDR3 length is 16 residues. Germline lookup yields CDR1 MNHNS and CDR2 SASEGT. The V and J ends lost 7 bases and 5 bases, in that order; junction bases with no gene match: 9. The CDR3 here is CASNDKGQGADNEQFF. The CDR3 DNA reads TGTGCCAGCAATGATAAGGGACAGGGGGCCGACAATGAGCAGTTCTTC.

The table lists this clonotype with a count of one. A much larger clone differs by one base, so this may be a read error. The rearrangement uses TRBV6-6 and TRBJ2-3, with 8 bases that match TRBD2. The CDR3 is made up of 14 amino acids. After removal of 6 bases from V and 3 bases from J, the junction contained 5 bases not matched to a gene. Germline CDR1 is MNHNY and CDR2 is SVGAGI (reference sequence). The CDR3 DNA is TGTGCCAGCAGATCGGGAGGGGATACAGATACGCAGTATTTT. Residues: CASRSGGDTDTQYF.

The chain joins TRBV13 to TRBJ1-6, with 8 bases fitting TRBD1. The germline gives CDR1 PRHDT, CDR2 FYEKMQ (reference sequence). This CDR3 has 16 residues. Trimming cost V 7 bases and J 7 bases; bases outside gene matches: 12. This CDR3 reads CASNSSRGRGNSPLHF. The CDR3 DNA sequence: TGTGCCAGCAACTCCTCCAGGGGGCGCGGGAATTCACCCCTCCACTTT.

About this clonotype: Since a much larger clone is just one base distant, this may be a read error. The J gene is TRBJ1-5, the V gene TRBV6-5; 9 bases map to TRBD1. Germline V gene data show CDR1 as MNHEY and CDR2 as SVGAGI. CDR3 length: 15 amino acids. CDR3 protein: CASGYTTGGNQPQHF. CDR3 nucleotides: TGTGCCAGCGGTTACACGACAGGGGGTAATCAGCCCCAGCATTTT.

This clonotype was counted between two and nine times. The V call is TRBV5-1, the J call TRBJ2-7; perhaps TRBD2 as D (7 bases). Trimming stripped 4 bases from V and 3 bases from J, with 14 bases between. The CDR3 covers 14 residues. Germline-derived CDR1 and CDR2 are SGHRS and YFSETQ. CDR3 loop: CASSPSGGFYEQYF. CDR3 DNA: TGCGCCAGCAGCCCCTCGGGGGGCTTCTACGAGCAGTACTTC.

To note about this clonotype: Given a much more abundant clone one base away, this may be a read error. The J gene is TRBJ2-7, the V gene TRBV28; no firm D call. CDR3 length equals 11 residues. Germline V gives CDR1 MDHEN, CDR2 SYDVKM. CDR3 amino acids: CTSRPYYEQYF. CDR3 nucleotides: TGTACCAGCAGGCCATACTACGAGCAGTACTTC.

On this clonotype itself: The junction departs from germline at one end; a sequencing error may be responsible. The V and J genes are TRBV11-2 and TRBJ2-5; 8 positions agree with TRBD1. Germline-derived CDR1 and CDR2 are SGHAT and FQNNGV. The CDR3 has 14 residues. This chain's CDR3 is CASSSTGGQETQHF. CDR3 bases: TGTGCCAGCAGCTCAACAGGGGGGCAGGAGACCCAGCACTTC.

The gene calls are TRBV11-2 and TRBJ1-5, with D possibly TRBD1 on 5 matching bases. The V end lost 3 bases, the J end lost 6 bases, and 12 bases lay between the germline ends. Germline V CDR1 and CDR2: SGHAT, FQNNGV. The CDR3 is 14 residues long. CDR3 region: CASSFDGACQPQHF. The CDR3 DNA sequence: TGTGCCAGCAGCTTCGATGGGGCTTGTCAGCCCCAGCATTTT.

CDR3 sequence reads: CASRRTCGPLDEQYF. The CDR3 region has the DNA TGTGCCAGCAGGAGGACTTGCGGACCACTGGACGAGCAGTACTTC. This chain links TRBV6-1 with TRBJ2-7; D may be TRBD2 (5 bases). This CDR3 region has 15 residues. Between the trimmed V and J ends, which lost 6 bases and 5 bases, there was a span of 20 bases. The germline CDR1 and CDR2 sequences are MNHNS and SASEGT.

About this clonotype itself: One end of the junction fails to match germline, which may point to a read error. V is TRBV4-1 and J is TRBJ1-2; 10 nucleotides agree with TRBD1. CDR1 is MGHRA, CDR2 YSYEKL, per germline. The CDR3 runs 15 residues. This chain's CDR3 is CASRQEPGQGRGYTF. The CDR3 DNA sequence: TGCGCCAGCAGACAAGAACCGGGACAGGGGAGGGGCTACACCTTC.

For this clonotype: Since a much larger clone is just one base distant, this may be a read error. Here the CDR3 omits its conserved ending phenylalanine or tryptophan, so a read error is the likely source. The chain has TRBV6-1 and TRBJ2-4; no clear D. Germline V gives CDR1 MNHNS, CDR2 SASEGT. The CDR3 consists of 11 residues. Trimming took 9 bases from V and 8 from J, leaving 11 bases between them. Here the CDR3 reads CARFSPDIQYL. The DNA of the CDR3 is TGTGCCAGGTTTTCCCCAGACATTCAGTACCTC.

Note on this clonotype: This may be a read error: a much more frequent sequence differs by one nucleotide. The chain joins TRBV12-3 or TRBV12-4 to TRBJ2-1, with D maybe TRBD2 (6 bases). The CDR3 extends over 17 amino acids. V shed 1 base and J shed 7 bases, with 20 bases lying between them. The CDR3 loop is CASSLVTPLADWNEQFF. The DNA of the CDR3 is TGTGCCAGCAGTTTAGTCACGCCCTTAGCGGACTGGAATGAGCAGTTCTTC.

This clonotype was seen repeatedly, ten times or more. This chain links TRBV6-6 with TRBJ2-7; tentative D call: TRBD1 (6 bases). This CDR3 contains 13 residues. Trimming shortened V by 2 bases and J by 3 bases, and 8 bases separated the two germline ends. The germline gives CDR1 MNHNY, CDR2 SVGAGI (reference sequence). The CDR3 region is CASSYGGSYEQYF. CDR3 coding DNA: TGTGCCAGCAGTTACGGGGGCAGCTACGAGCAGTACTTC.

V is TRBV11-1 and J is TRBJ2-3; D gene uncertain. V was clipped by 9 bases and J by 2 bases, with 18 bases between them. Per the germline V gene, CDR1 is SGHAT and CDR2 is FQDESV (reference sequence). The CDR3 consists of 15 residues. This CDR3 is CASSLLLSPTDTQYF. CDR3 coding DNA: TGTGCCAGTAGCCTCTTGCTATCCCCCACAGATACGCAGTATTTT.

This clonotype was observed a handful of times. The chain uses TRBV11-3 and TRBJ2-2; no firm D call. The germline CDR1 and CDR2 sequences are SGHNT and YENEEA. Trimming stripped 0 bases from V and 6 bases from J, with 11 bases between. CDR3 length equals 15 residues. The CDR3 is CASSLDGHTPGELFF. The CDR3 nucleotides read TGTGCCAGCAGCTTAGATGGTCACACGCCCGGGGAGCTGTTTTTT.